These 4 T cell receptor beta chains originate from one sample sequenced in a study of blood T cell repertoires in COVID-19. Here immunoSEQ multiplex PCR was the method, and the copy in TCRdb shows in-frame clones only, minus some. The sample has 55,000 to 70,000 clones; 88% are singletons. Source material: peripheral blood. The receptor source for this set is a woman in her 50s with active or convalescent COVID-19.

This clone was seen just once. This chain connects TRBV19 to TRBJ2-7; the match to TRBD2 covers 8 bases. The CDR3 spans 15 residues. Germline CDR1 reads LNHDA; CDR2 reads SQIVND (reference sequence). With V trimmed by 7 bases and J by 2 bases, 10 bases remained unmatched. CDR3 protein: CASKLADKPAYEQYF. In nucleotides, the CDR3 is TGTGCCAGTAAACTAGCGGATAAACCGGCCTACGAGCAGTACTTC.

By share of the sample, this clone is medium-sized. The V gene is TRBV4-1, the J gene TRBJ2-5, with 9 bases fitting TRBD1. Germline CDR1 MGHRA, CDR2 YSYEKL. The trim removed 6 bases at V and 5 bases at J, leaving 10 bases unmatched. This CDR3 comprises 15 residues. The CDR3 DNA sequence: TGCGCCAGCAGAGGGACAGGGCCCCAGAGGGAGACCCAGTACTTC. It encodes CASRGTGPQRETQYF.

This rearrangement joins TRBV27 to TRBJ2-3, with TRBD1 as a possible D gene (6 bases). Trimming removed 5 bases at V and 5 bases at J, with 11 bases between. Germline-derived CDR1 and CDR2 are MNHEY and SMNVEV (reference sequence). CDR3 length equals 13 residues. The CDR3: CASSGTGKDTQYF. The CDR3 bases are TGTGCCAGCAGTGGAACAGGGAAAGATACGCAGTATTTT.

This clone showed up just a few times. The chain has TRBV5-1 and TRBJ2-5; 9 bases are a match to TRBD2. This CDR3 is 16 amino acids long. The ends lost 3 bases at V and 4 bases at J; junction bases unmatched: 10. Germline CDR1 is SGHRS and CDR2 is YFSETQ. The DNA of the CDR3 is TGCGCCAGCAGCTCAGGACTAGCGAAAGTAGGAGAGACCCAGTACTTC. Protein product: CASSSGLAKVGETQYF.